One and the same sample provided the 11 T cell receptor beta chains below, sequenced in a study of shared clonotypes between healthy human individuals. The table came from immunoSEQ multiplex PCR; TCRdb's copy has only in-frame clones and leaves some out. The sample has approximately 2,000,000 clones; just under 95% are singletons. CD45RO-negative, CCR7-positively selected cells formed the naive CD8 fraction, excluding terminally differentiated effector memory CD45RA+ cells. The sequencing input was naive CD8+ T cells from PBMCs. Receptors were obtained from a man in his late teens or twenties in good health. Some clones in this sample may be carry-over from other donors' samples.

This clone was counted between two and nine times. The chain couples TRBV10-3 to TRBJ1-1, with TRBD1 as a possible D gene (6 bases). Per germline, CDR1 ENHRY and CDR2 SYGVKD. Trimming removed 6 bases from V and 2 bases from J, with 13 bases in between. The CDR3 contains 14 residues. The CDR3 region has the DNA TGTGCCATCAGCTTTGACAGGAGTAACACTGAAGCTTTCTTT. Protein sequence: CAISFDRSNTEAFF.

The rearrangement joins TRBV6-6 to TRBJ1-1; perhaps TRBD1 as D (6 bases). Germline CDR1 and CDR2: MNHNY and SVGAGI (reference sequence). The CDR3 covers 15 residues. The V gene lost 3 bases and the J gene lost 0 bases, with 11 bases spanning the gap. CDR3 protein: CASSYNGQMNTEAFF. In DNA, the CDR3 is TGTGCCAGCAGTTATAATGGACAGATGAACACTGAAGCTTTCTTT.

The chain is built from TRBV19 and TRBJ2-7; 12 positions agree with TRBD2. CDR3 size: 14 residues. Germline loops: CDR1 LNHDA, CDR2 SQIVND (reference sequence). J gave up 5 bases and V 6 bases, and 5 bases lay outside the gene matches. For the CDR3, the DNA is TGTGCCAGTAGCCTACTAGCGGGAGGCGACGAGCAGTACTTC. This translates into CASSLLAGGDEQYF.

The count of this clone is one. This chain connects TRBV19 to TRBJ2-3; no reliable D call. Looked up from germline, CDR1 is LNHDA and CDR2 is SQIVND (reference sequence). V was shortened by 3 bases and J by 2 bases, with 9 bases between the two germline ends. The CDR3 spans 14 residues. The CDR3 loop is CASSILLNTDTQYF. The CDR3 bases are TGTGCCAGTAGTATTCTCCTTAACACAGATACGCAGTATTTT.

Concerning this clone: The same CDR3 arises from other DNA sequences in this sample as well. V and J are TRBV7-9 and TRBJ2-7; a possible D gene is TRBD1 (5 bases). Germline CDR1 reads SEHNR; CDR2 reads FQNEAQ (reference sequence). Deletions cut 5 bases from V and 3 bases from J, with 11 bases between. This CDR3 is 13 amino acids long. CDR3 in DNA: TGTGCCAGCAGCCCAACAGACAGCTACGAGCAGTACTTC. It codes for CASSPTDSYEQYF. The complete variable domain, with remaining parts taken from reference TRBV7-9 and TRBJ2-7, reads DTGVSQNPRHKITKRGQNVTFRCDPISEHNRLYWYRQTLGQGPEFLTYFQNEAQLEKSRLLSDRFSAERPKGSFSTLEIQRTEQGDSAMYLCASSPTDSYEQYFGPGTRLTVT.

This clone was counted once. This chain joins TRBV30 and TRBJ2-7; 9 bases are shared with TRBD1. Germline CDR1 reads GTSNPN; CDR2 reads SVGIG (reference sequence). V was clipped by 1 base and J by 3 bases; unmatched bases: 13. The CDR3 length is 17 residues. CDR3: CAWSGGWDRELRYEQYF. CDR3 DNA: TGTGCCTGGAGTGGTGGGTGGGACAGGGAATTACGCTACGAGCAGTACTTC.

Turning to this clone: Other DNA sequences of this sample code for an identical CDR3. The chain combines TRBV19 with TRBJ2-7; the D is unclear. This CDR3 region has 13 residues. V was pared by 9 bases and J by 1 base, with 13 bases between. Germline V gene data show CDR1 as LNHDA and CDR2 as SQIVND (reference sequence). The DNA for the CDR3 is TGTGCCAGCAGCTTCGGCGGATCCTACGAGCAGTACTTC. Amino acid sequence: CASSFGGSYEQYF.

V and J are TRBV7-3 and TRBJ2-5; no reliable D call. CDR1 SGHTA and CDR2 FQGTGA come from the germline V gene. The germline V and J ends were trimmed by 3 bases and 5 bases, with 16 bases remaining between them. The CDR3 contains 15 residues. The chain's CDR3 is CASSFNSASWETQYF. CDR3 in DNA: TGTGCCAGCAGCTTCAATTCTGCGAGTTGGGAGACCCAGTACTTC.

Comments on this clone: With a much larger clone just one base away, this may be a read error. This chain joins TRBV25-1 and TRBJ2-2; D unresolved. Deletions cut 5 bases from V and 6 bases from J, with 4 bases between. Germline V gives CDR1 MGHDK, CDR2 SYGVNS. The CDR3 sequence is 11 residues long. This CDR3 reads CASSLSGELFF. The CDR3 DNA is TGTGCCAGCAGTCTATCCGGGGAGCTGTTTTTT.

The chain employs TRBV15 and TRBJ1-1; weak D call: TRBD1 (6 bases). With 0 bases removed from V and 11 bases from J, the gap between germline ends came to 13 bases. From germline, CDR1 is LNHNV and CDR2 YYDKDF (reference sequence). The CDR3 has 13 amino acids. The CDR3 region is CATSRDREGGAFF. The CDR3 DNA is TGTGCCACCAGCAGAGATCGGGAGGGGGGGGCTTTCTTT. Combining the CDR3 with reference TRBV15 and TRBJ1-1 gives the whole variable domain DAMVIQNPRYQVTQFGKPVTLSCSQTLNHNVMYWYQQKSSQAPKLLFHYYDKDFNNEADTPDNFQSRRPNTSFCFLDIRSPGLGDTAMYLCATSRDREGGAFFGQGTRLTVV.

The DNA for the CDR3 is TGTGCCAGCAGTTTCGAGGGGGCAGGGCAGCCCCAGCATTTT. It translates to CASSFEGAGQPQHF. The chain joins TRBV28 to TRBJ1-5, with 7 bases aligning to TRBD1. The junction had 6 bases not matched to a gene; V was cut back by 3 bases and J by 7 bases. CDR3 size: 14 residues. From germline, CDR1 is MDHEN and CDR2 SYDVKM.